This T cell receptor (beta chain) was documented in a study of T cell responses to AZD1222 COVID-19 vaccine. Notes on this clone: What it recognizes is unknown.

The study, taken as a whole, reports: Most donors were white British and more were female, and clonal diversity was possibly underestimated. Spike was spanned by vaccine-associated CD4 TCRs, which were dominant at 160-218 and 743-854.

The germline V gene has CDR1 SGHRS and CDR2 YFSETQ. This CDR3 region has 19 residues. Unmatched junction bases numbered 14, after V lost 4 bases and J lost 6 bases. Generated by immunoSEQ multiplex PCR, the TCRdb table keeps only in-frame clones and is missing some. The table lists roughly 70,000 clones, 82% of them singletons. The sequences come from peripheral blood, collected on day 0 of AZD1222 vaccination. The chain links TRBV5-1 to TRBJ2-2; 14 bases match TRBD2. The origin of this receptor is an adult in good health. CDR3 protein: CASSRQGLAGANLAGELFF. CDR3 nucleotide sequence: TGCGCCAGCAGCCGGCAGGGACTAGCGGGGGCCAATTTAGCCGGGGAGCTGTTTTTT.